These 4 T cell receptor beta chains were all obtained from the same sample, sequenced in a study of immune evolution from preneoplasia to lung adenocarcinoma. The data were produced by immunoSEQ multiplex PCR, yet TCRdb's version contains in-frame clones alone and is incomplete. This sample has thousands of clones, with around four fifths found just once. Sequencing used FFPE adjacent normal lung tissue. The receptors were gathered from a person aged 70 to 85 with lung adenocarcinoma.

This rearrangement joins TRBV14 to TRBJ1-1; no reliable D call. CDR3 size: 13 residues. CDR1 SGHDN and CDR2 FVKESK come from the germline V gene. The V gene lost 4 bases and the J gene lost 0 bases, with 6 bases spanning the gap. The DNA for the CDR3 is TGTGCCAGCAGCCTGGCATTGAACACTGAAGCTTTCTTT. Its translation: CASSLALNTEAFF.

This clone was counted once. V is TRBV30 and J is TRBJ1-1; D is perhaps TRBD1 (6 bases). The CDR3 contains 16 residues. Deletions cut 3 bases from V and 0 bases from J, with 17 bases between. Germline V gene sequence: CDR1 GTSNPN, CDR2 SVGIG (reference sequence). For the CDR3, the DNA is TGTGCCTGGAGGAAAAACCCGGGACACCTGAACACTGAAGCTTTCTTT. As protein: CAWRKNPGHLNTEAFF.

This clone was picked up one time. DNA of the CDR3: TGTGCCAGCAGTGACTCGTCGGGATCCAATGAGCAGTTCTTC. It encodes CASSDSSGSNEQFF. The chain recombines TRBV6-4 with TRBJ2-1; perhaps TRBD2 as D (5 bases). Germline CDR1 MRHNA, CDR2 SNTAGT. The CDR3 sequence is 14 residues long. Trimming cost V 0 bases and J 6 bases, with 9 bases left between them.

The gene calls are TRBV4-2 and TRBJ2-7; the match to TRBD2 covers 7 bases. The germline CDR1 and CDR2 sequences are LGHNA and YNFKEQ. V lost 2 bases and J lost 0; bases outside the gene matches: 4. This CDR3 has 15 residues. CDR3 in amino acids: CASSQTSASSYEQYF. CDR3 DNA sequence: TGTGCCAGCAGCCAAACTAGCGCTAGCTCCTACGAGCAGTACTTC.